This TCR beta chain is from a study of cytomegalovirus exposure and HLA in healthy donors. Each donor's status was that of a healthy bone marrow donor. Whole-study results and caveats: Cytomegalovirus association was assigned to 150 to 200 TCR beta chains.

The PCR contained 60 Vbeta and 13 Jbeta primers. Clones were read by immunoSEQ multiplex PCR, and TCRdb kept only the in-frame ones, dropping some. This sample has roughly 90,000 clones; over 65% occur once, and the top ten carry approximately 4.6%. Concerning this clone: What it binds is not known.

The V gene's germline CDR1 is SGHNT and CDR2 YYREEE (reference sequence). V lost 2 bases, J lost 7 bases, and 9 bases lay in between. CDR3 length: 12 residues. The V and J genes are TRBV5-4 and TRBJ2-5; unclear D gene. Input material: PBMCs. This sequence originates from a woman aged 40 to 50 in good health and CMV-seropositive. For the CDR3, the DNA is TGTGCCAGCAGCTTCGAACTCGGGACCCAGTACTTC. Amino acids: CASSFELGTQYF.